These 14 T cell receptor beta chains share one sample of origin, sequenced in a study of CD8+CD57+ T cells in acquired aplastic anemia. The TCR beta profiling, which covered VDJ combination and CDR3 sequence, was carried out using genomic DNA as the template. MiXCR, applied by TCRdb to the reads, yields one record per CDR3 protein. The repertoire has around 200,000 distinct CDR3 sequences, 40% to 50% of them found once; the top ten carry 9.7%. Sequencing involved patients with CD8+CD57+ cell expansion previously shown by flow cytometry. Sequencing used sorted CD4+, CD8+, or CD8+CD57+ T cells (not recorded which) from PBMCs. All receptors come from a human donor with aplastic anemia.

V usage is TRBV5-6 and J usage is TRBJ1-1, with D unresolved. CDR1 is SGHDT and CDR2 is YYEEEE in the germline V gene. The CDR3 has 15 amino acids. V was cut by 4 bases and J by 3 bases, with 16 bases left in between. CDR3 loop: CASSPEADRDTEAFF. CDR3 sequence (DNA): TGTGCCAGCAGCCCAGAGGCCGACCGGGACACTGAAGCTTTCTTT.

This clonotype was counted ten times or more. The chain carries TRBV6-5 and TRBJ1-5; D remains unclear. V lost 2 bases, J lost 0 bases, and 8 bases lay in between. Germline values: CDR1 MNHEY, CDR2 SVGAGI. The CDR3 loop spans 15 amino acids. CDR3 sequence: CASSYREYSNQPQHF. The CDR3 nucleotides are TGTGCCAGCAGTTACAGGGAATATAGCAATCAGCCCCAGCATTTT.

This clonotype has a handful of counts. V and J are TRBV24-1 and TRBJ2-7; 12 nucleotides match TRBD2. V lost 4 bases, J lost 2 bases, and 2 bases stayed unmatched. This CDR3 has 15 residues. In germline, CDR1 is KGHDR, CDR2 SFDVKD. The CDR3 region is CATSDPSGRAYEQYF. The CDR3 region has the DNA TGTGCCACCAGTGACCCTAGCGGGAGGGCCTACGAGCAGTACTTC.

Concerning this clonotype itself: A much larger clonotype is one base distant, so this may be a read error. The rearrangement links TRBV7-9 to TRBJ2-4; a possible D gene is TRBD1 (5 bases). CDR3 size: 14 residues. Germline V CDR1 and CDR2: SEHNR, FQNEAQ (reference sequence). V dropped 1 base and J dropped 8 bases, with 12 bases sitting between them. In nucleotides, the CDR3 is TGTGCCAGCAGCTTAGGGGGCTTCGAACACATTCAGTACTTC. This encodes CASSLGGFEHIQYF.

In its sample, this clonotype was seen many times. The chain couples TRBV7-2 to TRBJ2-1; TRBD2 matches 7 bases. Germline V gene lookup returns CDR1 SGHTA and CDR2 FQGNSA. CDR3 length: 12 residues. Losses at the gene ends were 5 bases for V and 8 bases for J; bases not matched to a gene: 3. Here the CDR3 reads CASSPGGDEQFF. The CDR3 nucleotides are TGTGCCAGCAGCCCTGGGGGGGATGAGCAGTTCTTC.

The V call is TRBV19, the J call TRBJ1-1; tentative D call: TRBD1 (5 bases). The CDR3 sequence is 14 residues long. Germline values: CDR1 LNHDA, CDR2 SQIVND (reference sequence). Trimming left V 7 bases short and J 0 bases short, with 12 bases between. The CDR3 loop is CASTPQVLNTEAFF. The CDR3 nucleotides are TGTGCCAGTACCCCACAGGTACTGAACACTGAAGCTTTCTTT.

The gene calls are TRBV7-2 and TRBJ1-5; D remains unclear. Germline V CDR1 and CDR2: SGHTA, FQGNSA. This CDR3 is 14 amino acids long. Trimming took 1 base from V and 2 from J, leaving 6 bases between them. The chain's CDR3 is CASSLETGNQPQHF. DNA for the CDR3: TGTGCCAGCAGCTTAGAGACGGGCAATCAGCCCCAGCATTTT. Complete variable domain (other parts from reference TRBV7-2 and TRBJ1-5): GAGVSQSPSNKVTEKGKDVELRCDPISGHTALYWYRQSLGQGLEFLIYFQGNSAPDKSGLPSDRFSAERTGGSVSTLTIQRTQQEDSAVYLCASSLETGNQPQHFGDGTRLSIL.

The rearrangement joins TRBV25-1 to TRBJ2-2, with TRBD2 as a possible D gene (5 bases). The CDR3 sequence is 15 residues long. Trimming shortened V by 3 bases and J by 1 base, and 9 bases separated the two germline ends. Germline CDR1 MGHDK, CDR2 SYGVNS. CDR3 region: CASSDPGGNTGELFF. The CDR3 DNA is TGTGCCAGCAGTGACCCTGGAGGGAACACCGGGGAGCTGTTTTTT.

The chain joins TRBV10-3 to TRBJ2-1; 8 nucleotides align to TRBD2. This CDR3 is built from 14 residues. V was clipped by 5 bases and J by 5 bases; unmatched bases: 5. Germline V CDR1 and CDR2: ENHRY, SYGVKD. For the CDR3, the DNA is TGTGCCATCAGTAGTACTAGCGGCGACAATGAGCAGTTCTTC. It yields the protein CAISSTSGDNEQFF.

The chain employs TRBV19 and TRBJ2-1, with D tentatively TRBD1 (5 bases). V lost 7 bases to trimming and J lost 2 bases, with 9 bases between them. CDR1 LNHDA and CDR2 SQIVND come from the germline V gene (reference sequence). This CDR3 region has 13 residues. Here the CDR3 DNA reads TGTGCCAGTAACACAGGCACCTACAATGAGCAGTTCTTC. It translates to CASNTGTYNEQFF.

This clonotype was picked up many times. This sequence joins TRBV4-3 and TRBJ2-3; tentatively, D is TRBD1 or TRBD2 (6 bases each). This CDR3 has 16 amino acids. V was trimmed by 1 base and J by 4 bases, leaving 15 bases between them. CDR1 is LGHNA, CDR2 YSLEER, per germline. The CDR3, as DNA: TGCGCCAGCAGCCAAGCGGCCGGGGGCAAGGCAGATACGCAGTATTTT. Translated: CASSQAAGGKADTQYF.

There are many counts of this clonotype. The V gene is TRBV6-2 or TRBV6-3, the J gene TRBJ1-1; 8 bases line up with TRBD1. Germline lookup yields CDR1 MNHEY and CDR2 SVGEGT. This CDR3 has 13 amino acids. J lost 7 bases, V lost 2 bases, and 3 bases had no gene match. As DNA, the CDR3 is TGTGCCAGCAGTTACCAGGGGGCAGTTGAAGCTTTCTTT. Translating it yields CASSYQGAVEAFF.

This clonotype was seen only once. The chain joins TRBV2 to TRBJ1-5; no clear D gene. V was clipped by 7 bases and J by 5 bases, with 12 bases between them. Looked up from germline, CDR1 is SNHLY and CDR2 is FYNNEI. The CDR3 extends over 13 amino acids. The CDR3 protein is CASNLRIDQPQHF. The CDR3 region has the DNA TGTGCCAGCAATTTGAGAATAGATCAGCCCCAGCATTTT.

This clonotype was found once. The rearrangement links TRBV19 to TRBJ1-2; 8 bases line up with TRBD1. The CDR3 spans 16 residues. Germline CDR1 reads LNHDA; CDR2 reads SQIVND (reference sequence). The ends lost 2 bases at V and 3 bases at J; junction bases unmatched: 8. The CDR3 here is CASSISGAGGHYGYTF. CDR3 in DNA: TGTGCCAGTAGTATATCTGGGGCAGGGGGCCACTATGGCTACACCTTC.